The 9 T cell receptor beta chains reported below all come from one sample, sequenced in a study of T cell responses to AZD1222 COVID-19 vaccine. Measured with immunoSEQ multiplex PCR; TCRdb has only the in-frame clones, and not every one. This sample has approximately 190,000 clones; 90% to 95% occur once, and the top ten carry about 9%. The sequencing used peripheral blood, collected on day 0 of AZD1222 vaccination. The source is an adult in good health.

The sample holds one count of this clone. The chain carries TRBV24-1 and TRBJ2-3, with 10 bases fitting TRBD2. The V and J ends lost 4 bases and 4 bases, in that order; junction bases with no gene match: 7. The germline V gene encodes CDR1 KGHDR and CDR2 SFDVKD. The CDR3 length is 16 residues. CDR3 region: CATSEGRTSGSDTQYF. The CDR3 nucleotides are TGTGCCACCAGTGAAGGCCGGACTAGCGGATCAGATACGCAGTATTTT.

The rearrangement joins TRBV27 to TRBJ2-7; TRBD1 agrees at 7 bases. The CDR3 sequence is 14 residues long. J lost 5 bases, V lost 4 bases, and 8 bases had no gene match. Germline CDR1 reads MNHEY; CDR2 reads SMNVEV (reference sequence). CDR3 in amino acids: CASSSPDRLNEQYF. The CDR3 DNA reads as TGTGCCAGCAGTTCCCCGGACAGGTTAAACGAGCAGTACTTC.

CDR3 region: CASNVGGTKGGEQYF. CDR3 coding DNA: TGTGCCAGCAATGTTGGGGGGACAAAGGGTGGAGAGCAGTACTTC. The J gene is TRBJ2-7, the V gene TRBV28, with D possibly being TRBD1 or TRBD2 (6 bases each). Per germline, CDR1 MDHEN and CDR2 SYDVKM. V shed 7 bases and J shed 7 bases, with 23 bases lying between them. This CDR3 region has 15 residues.

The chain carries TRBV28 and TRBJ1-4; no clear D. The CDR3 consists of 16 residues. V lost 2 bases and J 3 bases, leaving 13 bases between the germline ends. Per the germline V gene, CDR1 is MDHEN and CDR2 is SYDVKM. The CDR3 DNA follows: TGTGCCAGCAGTTTACTCGATGGTCCTGCTAATGAAAAACTGTTTTTT. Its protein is CASSLLDGPANEKLFF.

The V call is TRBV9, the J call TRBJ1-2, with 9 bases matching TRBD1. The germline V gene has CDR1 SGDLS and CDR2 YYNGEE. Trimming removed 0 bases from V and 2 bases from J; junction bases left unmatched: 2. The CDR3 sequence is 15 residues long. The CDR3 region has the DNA TGTGCCAGCAGCGTAGAAGGGACAGGGAACTATGGCTACACCTTC. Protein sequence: CASSVEGTGNYGYTF.

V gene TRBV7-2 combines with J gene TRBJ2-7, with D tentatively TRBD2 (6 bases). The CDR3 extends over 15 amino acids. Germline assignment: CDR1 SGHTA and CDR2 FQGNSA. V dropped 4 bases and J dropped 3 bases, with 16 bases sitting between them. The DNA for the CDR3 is TGTGCCAGCAGCTGGAACCCGGGAGAAATCTACGAGCAGTACTTC. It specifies CASSWNPGEIYEQYF.

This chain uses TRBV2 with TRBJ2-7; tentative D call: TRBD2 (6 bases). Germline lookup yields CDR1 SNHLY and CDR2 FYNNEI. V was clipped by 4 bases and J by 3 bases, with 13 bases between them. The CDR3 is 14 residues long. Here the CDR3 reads CASSGDQGGYEQYF. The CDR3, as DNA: TGTGCCAGCAGTGGCGACCAGGGAGGCTACGAGCAGTACTTC.

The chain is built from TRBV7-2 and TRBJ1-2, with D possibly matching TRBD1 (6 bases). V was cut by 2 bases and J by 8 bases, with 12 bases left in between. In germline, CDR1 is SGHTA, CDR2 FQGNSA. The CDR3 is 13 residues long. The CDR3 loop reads CASSLRAGDGYTF. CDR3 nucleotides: TGTGCCAGCAGCTTAAGGGCAGGGGACGGCTACACCTTC.

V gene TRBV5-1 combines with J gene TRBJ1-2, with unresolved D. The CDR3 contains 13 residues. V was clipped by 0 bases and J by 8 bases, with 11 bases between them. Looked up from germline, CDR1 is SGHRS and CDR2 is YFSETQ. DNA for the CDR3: TGCGCCAGCAGCTTGGTGCAACCCGGCGGCTACACCTTC. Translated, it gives CASSLVQPGGYTF.